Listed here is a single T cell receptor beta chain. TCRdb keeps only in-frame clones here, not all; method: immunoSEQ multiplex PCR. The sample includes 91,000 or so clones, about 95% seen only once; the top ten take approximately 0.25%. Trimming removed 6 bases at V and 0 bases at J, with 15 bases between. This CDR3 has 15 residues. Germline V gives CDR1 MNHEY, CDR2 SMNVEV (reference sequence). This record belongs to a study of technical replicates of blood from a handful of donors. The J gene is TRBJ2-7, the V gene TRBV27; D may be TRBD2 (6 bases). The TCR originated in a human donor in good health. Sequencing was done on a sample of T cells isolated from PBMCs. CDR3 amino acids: CASRITRGYSYEQYF. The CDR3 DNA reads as TGTGCCAGCAGGATAACCCGGGGGTACTCCTACGAGCAGTACTTC.